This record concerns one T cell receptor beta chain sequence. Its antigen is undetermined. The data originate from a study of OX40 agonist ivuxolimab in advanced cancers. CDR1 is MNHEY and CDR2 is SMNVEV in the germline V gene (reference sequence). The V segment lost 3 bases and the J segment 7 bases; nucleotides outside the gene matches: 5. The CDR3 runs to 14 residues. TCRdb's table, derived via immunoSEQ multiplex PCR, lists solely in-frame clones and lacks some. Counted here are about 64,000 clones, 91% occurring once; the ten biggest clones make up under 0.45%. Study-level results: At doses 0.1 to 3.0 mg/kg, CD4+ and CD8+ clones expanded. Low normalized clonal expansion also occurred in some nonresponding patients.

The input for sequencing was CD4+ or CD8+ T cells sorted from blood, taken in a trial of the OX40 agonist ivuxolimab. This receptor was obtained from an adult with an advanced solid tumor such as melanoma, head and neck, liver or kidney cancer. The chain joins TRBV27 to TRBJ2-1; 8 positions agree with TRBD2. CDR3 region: CASSLWREDNEQFF. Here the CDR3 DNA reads TGTGCCAGCAGTTTGTGGCGGGAGGATAATGAGCAGTTCTTC.